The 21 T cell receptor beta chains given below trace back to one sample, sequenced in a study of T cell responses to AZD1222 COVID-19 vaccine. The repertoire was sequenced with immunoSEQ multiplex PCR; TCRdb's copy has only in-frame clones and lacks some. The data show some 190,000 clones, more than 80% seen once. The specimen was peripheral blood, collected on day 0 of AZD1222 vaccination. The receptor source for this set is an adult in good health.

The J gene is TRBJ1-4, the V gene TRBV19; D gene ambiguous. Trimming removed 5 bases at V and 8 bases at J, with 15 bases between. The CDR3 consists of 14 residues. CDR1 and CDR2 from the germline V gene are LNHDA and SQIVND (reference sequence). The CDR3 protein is CASSGEDPREKLFF. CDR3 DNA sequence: TGTGCCAGTAGTGGGGAAGACCCGCGGGAAAAACTGTTTTTT.

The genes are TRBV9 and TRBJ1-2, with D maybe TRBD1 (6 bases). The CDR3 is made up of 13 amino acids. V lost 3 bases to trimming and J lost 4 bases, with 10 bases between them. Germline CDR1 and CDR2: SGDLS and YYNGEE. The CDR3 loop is CASSADSFYGYTF. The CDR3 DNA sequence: TGTGCCAGCAGCGCGGACAGCTTCTATGGCTACACCTTC.

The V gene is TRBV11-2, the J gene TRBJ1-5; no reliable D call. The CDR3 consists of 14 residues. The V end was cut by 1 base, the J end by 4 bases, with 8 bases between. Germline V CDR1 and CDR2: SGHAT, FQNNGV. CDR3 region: CASSLGPANQPQHF. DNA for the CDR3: TGTGCCAGCAGCTTAGGGCCAGCAAATCAGCCCCAGCATTTT.

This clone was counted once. The CDR3 here is CASSGGLAGRYNEQFF. In DNA, the CDR3 is TGTGCCAGTAGTGGGGGACTAGCGGGGAGGTACAATGAGCAGTTCTTC. This chain joins TRBV19 and TRBJ2-1; TRBD2 aligns across 13 bases. The CDR3 runs to 16 residues. The germline CDR1 and CDR2 sequences are LNHDA and SQIVND (reference sequence). V shed 5 bases, J shed 4 bases, and the junction held 5 bases outside the gene matches.

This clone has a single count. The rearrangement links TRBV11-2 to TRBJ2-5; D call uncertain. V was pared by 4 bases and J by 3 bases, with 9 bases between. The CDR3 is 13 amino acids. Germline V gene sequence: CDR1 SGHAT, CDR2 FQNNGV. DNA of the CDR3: TGTGCCAGCAGCTACGACCTAGAAGAGACCCAGTACTTC. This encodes CASSYDLEETQYF. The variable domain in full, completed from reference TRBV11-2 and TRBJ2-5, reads EAGVAQSPRYKIIEKRQSVAFWCNPISGHATLYWYQQILGQGPKLLIQFQNNGVVDDSQLPKDRFSAERLKGVDSTLKIQPAKLEDSAVYLCASSYDLEETQYFGPGTRLLVL.

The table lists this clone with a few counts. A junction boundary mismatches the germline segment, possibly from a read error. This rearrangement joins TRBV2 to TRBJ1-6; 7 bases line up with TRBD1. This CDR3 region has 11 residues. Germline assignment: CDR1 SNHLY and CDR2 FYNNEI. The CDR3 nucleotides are TGTGCCAGCAGTGGGACAGGCCCCTCCGACTTT. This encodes CASSGTGPSDF. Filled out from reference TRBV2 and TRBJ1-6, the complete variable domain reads EPEVTQTPSHQVTQMGQEVILRCVPISNHLYFYWYRQILGQKVEFLVSFYNNEISEKSEIFDDQFSVERPDGSNFTLKIRSTKLEDSAMYFCASSGTGPSDFGNGTRLTVT.

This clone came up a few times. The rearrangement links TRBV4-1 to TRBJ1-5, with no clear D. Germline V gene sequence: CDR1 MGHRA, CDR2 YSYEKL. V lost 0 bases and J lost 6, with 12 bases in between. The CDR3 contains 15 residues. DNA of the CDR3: TGCGCCAGCAGCCAAGAATACCTCGTCTTTCAGCCCCAGCATTTT. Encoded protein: CASSQEYLVFQPQHF.

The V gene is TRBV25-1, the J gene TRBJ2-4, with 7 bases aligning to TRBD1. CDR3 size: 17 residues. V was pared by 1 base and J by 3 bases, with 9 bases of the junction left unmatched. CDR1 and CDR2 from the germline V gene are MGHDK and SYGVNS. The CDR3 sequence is CASSESNDRVGKNIQYF. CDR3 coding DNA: TGTGCCAGCAGTGAATCCAACGACAGGGTCGGCAAAAACATTCAGTACTTC.

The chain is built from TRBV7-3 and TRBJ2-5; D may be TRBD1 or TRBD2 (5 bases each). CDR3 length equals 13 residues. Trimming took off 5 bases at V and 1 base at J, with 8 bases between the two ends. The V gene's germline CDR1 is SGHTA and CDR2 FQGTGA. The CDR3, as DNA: TGTGCCAGCAGCGCTGGGACCCAAGAGACCCAGTACTTC. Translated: CASSAGTQETQYF.

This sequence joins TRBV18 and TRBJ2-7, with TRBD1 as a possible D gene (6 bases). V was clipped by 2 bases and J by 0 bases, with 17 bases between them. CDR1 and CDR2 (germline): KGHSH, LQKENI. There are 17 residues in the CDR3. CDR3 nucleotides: TGTGCCAGCTCACCATACCAAGCAGGGGTCAGCTCCTACGAGCAGTACTTC. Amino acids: CASSPYQAGVSSYEQYF.

The DNA for the CDR3 is TGTGCCAGCAGTGAGGGGAATAGCAATCAGCCCCAGCATTTT. Protein sequence: CASSEGNSNQPQHF. The chain combines TRBV6-1 with TRBJ1-5; no clear D. The CDR3 runs to 14 residues. CDR1 and CDR2 (germline): MNHNS, SASEGT. V was trimmed by 3 bases and J by 0 bases, leaving 6 bases between them.

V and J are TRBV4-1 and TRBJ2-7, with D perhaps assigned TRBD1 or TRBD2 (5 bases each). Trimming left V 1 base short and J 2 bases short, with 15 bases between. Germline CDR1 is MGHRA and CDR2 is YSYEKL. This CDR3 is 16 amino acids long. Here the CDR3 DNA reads TGCGCCAGCAGCCAAGTGTTGGGGACGCCTCCCTACGAGCAGTACTTC. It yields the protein CASSQVLGTPPYEQYF.

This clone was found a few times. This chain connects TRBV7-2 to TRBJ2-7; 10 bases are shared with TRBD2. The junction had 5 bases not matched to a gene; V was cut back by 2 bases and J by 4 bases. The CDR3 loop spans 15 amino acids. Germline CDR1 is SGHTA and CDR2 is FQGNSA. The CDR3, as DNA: TGTGCCAGCAGCTTAATAGAGCGGGGGGGGTACGAGCAGTACTTC. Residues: CASSLIERGGYEQYF.

For the CDR3, the DNA is TGTGCCAGCAGCTTAGGAGGGAATGAAAAACTGTTTTTT. It is translated as CASSLGGNEKLFF. This chain uses TRBV7-9 with TRBJ1-4; D is unresolved. This CDR3 spans 13 amino acids. Between the trimmed V and J ends, which lost 1 base and 5 bases, there was a span of 5 bases. From germline, CDR1 is SEHNR and CDR2 FQNEAQ (reference sequence).

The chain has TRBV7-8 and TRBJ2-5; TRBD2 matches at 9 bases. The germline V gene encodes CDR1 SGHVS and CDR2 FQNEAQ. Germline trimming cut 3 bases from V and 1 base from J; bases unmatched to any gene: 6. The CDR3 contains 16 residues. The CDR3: CASSFGAGGLQETQYF. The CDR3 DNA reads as TGTGCCAGCAGCTTCGGAGCGGGGGGCCTCCAAGAGACCCAGTACTTC.

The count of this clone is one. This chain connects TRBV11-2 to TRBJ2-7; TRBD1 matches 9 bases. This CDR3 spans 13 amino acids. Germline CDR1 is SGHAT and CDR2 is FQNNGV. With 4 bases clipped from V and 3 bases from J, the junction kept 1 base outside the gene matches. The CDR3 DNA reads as TGTGCCAGCAGCTGGGGACAGGGCTACGAGCAGTACGTC. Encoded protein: CASSWGQGYEQYV.

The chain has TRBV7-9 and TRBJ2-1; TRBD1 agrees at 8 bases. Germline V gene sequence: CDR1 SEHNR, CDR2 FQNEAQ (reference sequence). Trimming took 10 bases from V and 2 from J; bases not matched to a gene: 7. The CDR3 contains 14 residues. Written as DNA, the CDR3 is TGTGCCACCGAGGACAGGGCGACCTACAATGAGCAGTTCTTC. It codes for CATEDRATYNEQFF.

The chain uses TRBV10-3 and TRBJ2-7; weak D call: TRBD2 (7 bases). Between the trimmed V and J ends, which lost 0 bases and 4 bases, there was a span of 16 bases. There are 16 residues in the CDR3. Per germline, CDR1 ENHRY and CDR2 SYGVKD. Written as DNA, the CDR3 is TGTGCCATCAGTGAGTCGACTGTGGGGGGGCTTTACGAGCAGTACTTC. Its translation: CAISESTVGGLYEQYF.

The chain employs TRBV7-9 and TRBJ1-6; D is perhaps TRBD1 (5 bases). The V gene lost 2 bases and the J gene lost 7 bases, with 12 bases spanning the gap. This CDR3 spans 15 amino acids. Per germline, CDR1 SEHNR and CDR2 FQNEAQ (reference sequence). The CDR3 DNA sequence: TGTGCCAGCAGCTTACACCAGGGAGGAAATTCACCCCTCCACTTT. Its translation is CASSLHQGGNSPLHF.

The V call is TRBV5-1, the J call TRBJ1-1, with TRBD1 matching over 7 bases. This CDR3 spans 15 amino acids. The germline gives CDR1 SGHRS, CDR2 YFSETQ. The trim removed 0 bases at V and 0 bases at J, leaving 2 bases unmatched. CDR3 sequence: CASSLAGQLNTEAFF. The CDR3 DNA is TGCGCCAGCAGCTTGGCGGGACAGTTGAACACTGAAGCTTTCTTT.

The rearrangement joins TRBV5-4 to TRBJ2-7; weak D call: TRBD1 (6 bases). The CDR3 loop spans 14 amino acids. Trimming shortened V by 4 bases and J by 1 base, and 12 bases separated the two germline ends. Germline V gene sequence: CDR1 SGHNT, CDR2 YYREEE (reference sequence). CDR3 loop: CASSIHGQSYEQYV. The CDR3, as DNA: TGTGCCAGCAGCATACACGGACAGTCCTACGAGCAGTACGTC.